This T cell receptor beta chain was retrieved from a study of T cells after yellow fever vaccination. CDR1 and CDR2 (germline): KGHSH, LQKENI. The CDR3 loop spans 18 amino acids. The V segment lost 3 bases and the J segment 2 bases; nucleotides outside the gene matches: 12. TCRdb reprocessed the 5' RACE reads with MiXCR, giving one entry per CDR3 protein. The sample consists of approximately 330,000 distinct CDR3 sequences, around 12% of them appearing once. This receptor was identified in a man younger than 35 who received the YFV17D yellow fever vaccine. V and J are TRBV18 and TRBJ2-7; the match to TRBD1 covers 11 bases. Sequencing used CD4+ T cells sorted from PBMCs, obtained 15 days after the yellow fever booster vaccination. CDR3 sequence reads: CASSPRTTGQGVTYEQYF. CDR3 DNA sequence: TGTGCCAGCTCACCCAGAACAACGGGACAGGGGGTAACCTACGAGCAGTACTTC.